This T cell receptor (beta chain) is from a study of early T cells in non-severe SARS-CoV-2 infection. On the study more broadly: Alpha and beta chains were unpaired, from unsorted whole-blood bulk RNA.

Molecules of cDNA were individually given unique molecular identifiers that were attached to them. One entry per CDR3 protein, called by TCRdb with MiXCR from the 5' RACE reads. The data contain approximately 60,000 distinct CDR3 sequences, 9.5% to 15% of them singletons. Whole-study findings and limits: CD4 and private specificities were missed by VDJdb matching, which favored anti-spike CD8 responses.

The ends were cut back, 6 bases at V and 6 bases at J, with 17 bases in the middle. Germline V CDR1 and CDR2: DFQATT, SNEGSKA (reference sequence). The CDR3 runs 14 residues. For this clonotype: As yet, its antigen is unknown.

This TCR derives from an adult who was a healthcare worker with PCR-confirmed SARS-CoV-2 infection or an uninfected control (not recorded which). The chain joins TRBV20-1 to TRBJ2-2; the D gene is possibly TRBD1 (6 bases). Sample: whole blood. DNA for the CDR3: TGCAGTGCCCAAGGGGACAAGAAGGCCGGGGAGCTGTTTTTT. It codes for CSAQGDKKAGELFF.